One and the same sample provided the 18 T cell receptor beta chains below, sequenced in a study of T-cell memory formation after mild COVID-19. TCRdb reprocessed the 5' RACE reads with MiXCR, giving one entry per CDR3 protein. The table shows roughly 560,000 distinct CDR3 sequences, with approximately 20% occurring only once. The sequenced sample consisted of PBMCs or a T cell subset sorted from them (not recorded which). The receptors were sampled from an adult woman who had mild COVID-19 (a few samples of this study predate the infection). Cell type and time point are not known.

The rearrangement uses TRBV20-1 and TRBJ2-5; a possible D gene is TRBD2 (6 bases). Germline V gene sequence: CDR1 DFQATT, CDR2 SNEGSKA (reference sequence). Trimming shortened V by 2 bases and J by 4 bases, and 20 bases separated the two germline ends. CDR3 length: 16 residues. The CDR3 coding sequence is TGCAGTGCTAGACCCGGTGCGGGGCAGGGACTAGAGACCCAGTACTTC. Its protein is CSARPGAGQGLETQYF.

This sequence joins TRBV6-5 and TRBJ1-2, with 8 bases aligning to TRBD1. CDR1 and CDR2 from the germline V gene are MNHEY and SVGAGI. With V trimmed by 5 bases and J by 4 bases, 6 bases remained unmatched. This CDR3 is built from 14 residues. The CDR3 region is CASSAGGRAYGYTF. As DNA, the CDR3 is TGTGCCAGCAGTGCAGGGGGCCGCGCCTATGGCTACACCTTC.

The CDR3 DNA follows: TGTGCCAGCAGCGCTCCCGGACAGGGAGGTAATGAGCAGTTCTTC. Encoded protein: CASSAPGQGGNEQFF. The chain recombines TRBV25-1 with TRBJ2-1; 8 positions match TRBD1. Germline CDR1 reads MGHDK; CDR2 reads SYGVNS. The CDR3 totals 15 residues. Trimming took 6 bases from V and 7 from J; bases not matched to a gene: 11.

The J gene is TRBJ2-3, the V gene TRBV9, with TRBD1 matching over 10 bases. The J segment lost 4 bases and the V segment lost 4 bases, leaving 9 bases of the junction unmatched. The length of the CDR3 is 16 residues. Germline V gives CDR1 SGDLS, CDR2 YYNGEE. As DNA, the CDR3 is TGTGCCAGCAGCATCAGCGGGACAGGGGCTCCAGATACGCAGTATTTT. The encoded protein is CASSISGTGAPDTQYF.

The genes are TRBV20-1 and TRBJ2-7, with TRBD2 identical over 7 bases. The CDR3 spans 16 residues. Per germline, CDR1 DFQATT and CDR2 SNEGSKA (reference sequence). After removal of 0 bases from V and 2 bases from J, the junction contained 10 bases not matched to a gene. The CDR3 is CSARDHIRLAAYEQYF. CDR3 nucleotides: TGCAGTGCTAGAGATCATATTAGGCTAGCGGCCTACGAGCAGTACTTC.

This clonotype appeared a few times. The genes are TRBV18 and TRBJ2-1; D unresolved. The length of the CDR3 is 12 residues. Trimming stripped 3 bases from V and 9 bases from J, with 9 bases between. Germline CDR1 and CDR2: KGHSH and LQKENI. DNA of the CDR3: TGTGCCAGCTCACCGCTTTTGGCTGAGCAGTTCTTC. Translation gives CASSPLLAEQFF.

The rearrangement joins TRBV5-1 to TRBJ2-6; D gene uncertain. The CDR3 sequence is 17 residues long. From germline, CDR1 is SGHRS and CDR2 YFSETQ. V was cut by 4 bases and J by 0 bases, with 14 bases left in between. The CDR3 region has the DNA TGCGCCAGCAGCCTACCCCGGACGGGCTCTGGGGCCAACGTCCTGACTTTC. This codes for CASSLPRTGSGANVLTF.

This rearrangement joins TRBV5-5 to TRBJ2-5; D is uncertain. V was clipped by 3 bases and J by 1 base, with 13 bases between them. CDR3 size: 15 residues. In germline, CDR1 is SGHKS, CDR2 YYEKEE (reference sequence). CDR3 amino acids: CASSYTGPVQETQYF. The CDR3 region has the DNA TGTGCCAGCAGCTACACCGGCCCGGTCCAAGAGACCCAGTACTTC.

The gene calls are TRBV5-1 and TRBJ1-2, with a weak D call TRBD1 (6 bases). Germline CDR1 and CDR2: SGHRS and YFSETQ. The CDR3 length is 13 residues. V dropped 4 bases and J dropped 1 base, with 8 bases sitting between them. CDR3 loop: CASSADSNYGYTF. CDR3 DNA sequence: TGCGCCAGCAGCGCGGACAGTAACTATGGCTACACCTTC.

This clonotype came up many times. The J gene is TRBJ2-1, the V gene TRBV29-1; D remains unclear. Germline lookup yields CDR1 SQVTM and CDR2 ANQGSEA. This CDR3 comprises 14 residues. Trimming shortened V by 7 bases and J by 0 bases, and 13 bases separated the two germline ends. DNA of the CDR3: TGCAGCGCAAGGGTCTCGTTCTCCTACAATGAGCAGTTCTTC. Amino acids: CSARVSFSYNEQFF.

This chain joins TRBV20-1 and TRBJ2-3, with no clear D. The V gene's germline CDR1 is DFQATT and CDR2 SNEGSKA (reference sequence). The CDR3 is 11 amino acids. V lost 2 bases and J lost 6, with 6 bases in between. Here the CDR3 DNA reads TGCAGTGCTAGATTGGGCGATACGCAGTATTTT. As protein: CSARLGDTQYF.

The rearrangement joins TRBV12-3 or TRBV12-4 to TRBJ2-5, with TRBD1 identical over 7 bases. With 3 bases clipped from V and 11 bases from J, the junction kept 9 bases outside the gene matches. The CDR3 sequence is 13 residues long. CDR3 amino acids: CASSFIEGDRQYF. The CDR3 nucleotides are TGTGCCAGCAGTTTTATTGAAGGGGACAGACAGTACTTC.

Only a few counts were recorded for this clonotype. This chain links TRBV20-1 with TRBJ2-7, with 9 bases fitting TRBD2. The V gene's germline CDR1 is DFQATT and CDR2 SNEGSKA (reference sequence). CDR3 length: 15 amino acids. V shed 1 base and J 2 bases; nucleotides not matched to a gene: 6. In DNA, the CDR3 is TGCAGTGCTAGAGGCTCTAGCGGGACACCCTACGAGCAGTACTTC. This translates into CSARGSSGTPYEQYF.

The table lists this clonotype with a few counts. J is TRBJ2-2 and V is TRBV7-3; tentatively, D is TRBD1 (5 bases). V was trimmed by 0 bases and J by 4 bases, leaving 9 bases between them. This CDR3 has 15 residues. Germline V gives CDR1 SGHTA, CDR2 FQGTGA. The CDR3 DNA follows: TGTGCCAGCAGCTTAACGTCCAGGGCCACCGGGGAGCTGTTTTTT. The encoded protein is CASSLTSRATGELFF.

The CDR3 loop is CSVGQGASTEAFF. In DNA, the CDR3 is TGCAGCGTGGGACAGGGGGCGAGCACTGAAGCTTTCTTT. The chain has TRBV29-1 and TRBJ1-1, with 12 bases fitting TRBD1. The germline V gene encodes CDR1 SQVTM and CDR2 ANQGSEA. The CDR3 sequence is 13 residues long. J gave up 4 bases and V 6 bases, and 3 bases lay outside the gene matches. Complete variable domain (other parts from reference TRBV29-1 and TRBJ1-1): SAVISQKPSRDICQRGTSLTIQCQVDSQVTMMFWYRQQPGQSLTLIATANQGSEATYESGFVIDKFPISRPNLTFSTLTVSNMSPEDSSIYLCSVGQGASTEAFFGQGTRLTVV.

This clonotype occurred many times. One end of the junction fails to match germline, which may point to a read error. The chain couples TRBV7-7 to TRBJ2-3; the match to TRBD2 covers 13 bases. CDR3 size: 15 residues. Per the germline V gene, CDR1 is SSHAT and CDR2 is FNYEAQ (reference sequence). In DNA, the CDR3 is TGTGCTAGCAGCCTGGGACTAGCGGGACCAGATACGCAGTATTTT. Encoded protein: CASSLGLAGPDTQYF.

In this sample, this clonotype turned up a few times. The chain is built from TRBV5-6 and TRBJ2-3; D gene unclear. V shed 3 bases and J shed 6 bases, with 11 bases lying between them. Per the germline V gene, CDR1 is SGHDT and CDR2 is YYEEEE. The CDR3 runs 13 residues. CDR3 DNA sequence: TGTGCCAGCAGCTCCCTGACTGGGGATACGCAGTATTTT. Its protein is CASSSLTGDTQYF.

The CDR3 DNA reads as TGTGCCAGCAGCGTAGGTACTGGTGCCCATCAGCCCCAGCATTTT. The encoded protein is CASSVGTGAHQPQHF. The chain recombines TRBV9 with TRBJ1-5; D not resolved. This CDR3 is 15 amino acids long. Germline CDR1 and CDR2: SGDLS and YYNGEE. Trimming stripped 0 bases from V and 5 bases from J, with 12 bases between. The full variable domain, with the rest looked up from reference TRBV9 and TRBJ1-5, is DSGVTQTPKHLITATGQRVTLRCSPRSGDLSVYWYQQSLDQGLQFLIQYYNGEERAKGNILERFSAQQFPDLHSELNLSSLELGDSALYFCASSVGTGAHQPQHFGDGTRLSIL.